A single sample gave rise to the 6 T cell receptor beta chains below, sequenced in a study of T-cell memory formation after mild COVID-19. TCRdb redid the calling of the 5' RACE reads with MiXCR, one entry per CDR3 protein. In the table there are approximately 260,000 distinct CDR3 sequences, around 16% of which are singletons. The source material was PBMCs or a T cell subset sorted from them (not recorded which). These receptors were obtained from a man between 18 and 29 years old who had mild COVID-19 (a few samples of this study predate the infection). Cell type and time point are not known.

The rearrangement uses TRBV5-1 and TRBJ1-2; no firm D call. The CDR3 runs to 13 residues. CDR1 SGHRS and CDR2 YFSETQ come from the germline V gene. Trimming left V 4 bases short and J 8 bases short, with 15 bases between. In DNA, the CDR3 is TGCGCCAGCAGCACCTGGCTCTGGAGAGGCTACACCTTC. This gives the protein CASSTWLWRGYTF.

CDR3: CASSPALAGGETQYF. The CDR3 DNA follows: TGTGCCAGCAGCCCGGCTCTAGCGGGGGGAGAGACCCAGTACTTC. This chain joins TRBV3-1 and TRBJ2-5, with 11 bases lining up with TRBD2. V gave up 4 bases and J gave up 4 bases; unmatched junction bases: 5. CDR3 length: 15 residues. CDR1 LGHDT and CDR2 YNNKEL come from the germline V gene (reference sequence).

This chain connects TRBV11-2 to TRBJ1-2; no firm D call. Trimming left V 5 bases short and J 6 bases short, with 19 bases between. Germline assignment: CDR1 SGHAT and CDR2 FQNNGV. The CDR3 consists of 15 residues. The CDR3 protein is CASSLRPLVMDGYTF. The CDR3 DNA sequence: TGTGCCAGCAGCCTACGTCCGCTGGTCATGGATGGCTACACCTTC.

This clonotype was found a few times. The chain employs TRBV27 and TRBJ2-2; tentative D call: TRBD2 (6 bases). The germline gives CDR1 MNHEY, CDR2 SMNVEV (reference sequence). CDR3 length: 15 residues. V was shortened by 3 bases and J by 5 bases, with 13 bases between the two germline ends. The CDR3 nucleotides are TGTGCCAGCAGTTTGGGGACTCATAATACCGGGGAGCTGTTTTTT. It codes for CASSLGTHNTGELFF.

This clonotype turned up a few times. The chain joins TRBV5-1 to TRBJ2-1; 15 nucleotides align to TRBD2. This CDR3 is 15 amino acids long. CDR1 and CDR2 from the germline V gene are SGHRS and YFSETQ. V was clipped by 3 bases and J by 8 bases; unmatched bases: 3. In DNA form, the CDR3 reads TGCGCCAGCAGCTGGACTAGCGGGGGGGATTATGAGCAGTTCTTC. This translates into CASSWTSGGDYEQFF. The variable domain in full, with the rest retrieved from reference TRBV5-1 and TRBJ2-1, is KAGVTQTPRYLIKTRGQQVTLSCSPISGHRSVSWYQQTPGQGLQFLFEYFSETQRNKGNFPGRFSGRQFSNSRSEMNVSTLELGDSALYLCASSWTSGGDYEQFFGPGTRLTVL.

The sample holds many counts of this clonotype. The DNA of the CDR3 is TGTGCCAGCAGCTTAGTGCCGGAGGTCAACACTGAAGCTTTCTTT. Amino acids: CASSLVPEVNTEAFF. V and J are TRBV7-2 and TRBJ1-1; D is undetermined. CDR1 and CDR2 from the germline V gene are SGHTA and FQGNSA. This CDR3 has 15 amino acids. V shed 1 base and J shed 2 bases, with 11 bases lying between them. Based on the CDR3 plus reference TRBV7-2 and TRBJ1-1, the full variable domain is GAGVSQSPSNKVTEKGKDVELRCDPISGHTALYWYRQSLGQGLEFLIYFQGNSAPDKSGLPSDRFSAERTGGSVSTLTIQRTQQEDSAVYLCASSLVPEVNTEAFFGQGTRLTVV.